Sequencing of this T cell receptor beta chain was carried out in a study of cytomegalovirus exposure and HLA in healthy donors listed by TCRdb under 2017. With regard to the full study: An earlier analysis of some 620 of the donors reported 276 Gb of sequence data and 117 million unique TCR beta sequences obtained from about 170 million T cells. An early release covering roughly 600 HLA-typed donors comprised about 300 gigabases of sequencing data and roughly 86 million unique TCR sequences. Among the roughly 400 genotyped donors, more than 70% belonged to the genetic ancestry cluster associated with self-reported Caucasian donors. The study aimed to test whether signatures of past pathogen exposure could be identified by cataloging public T cell receptors. Using immunosequencing, the study profiled T cell repertoires from 666 subjects and related those repertoires to cytomegalovirus serostatus. Along with the roughly 670-subject first cohort, a separate validation cohort of some 130 different subjects was used. High-throughput TCR immunosequencing, statistical association of individual TCRs with disease status, and machine learning were combined to predict cytomegalovirus infection status. In a later analysis, previously published TCR beta repertoires from 600 to 850 donors were re-analyzed and high-resolution HLA genotyping was added so that TCR occurrence patterns could be studied. The later analysis used no new phenotypic data to find candidate immune exposures, relying instead on TCR beta sequences and their occurrence across donors. To decide whether each TCR beta V gene segment behaved as functional or pseudogenic, an earlier analysis of some 600 of the donors relied on high-throughput TCR beta sequencing. Donor age, sex, ethnicity and CMV serostatus were collected together with the repertoire data. In a later genetic analysis, genome-wide SNP genotypes for about 55% of the roughly 700 donors were used, and that subset was treated as a discovery cohort. All discovery cohort repertoires had been generated using a single sequencing platform. Class I and class II HLA loci were covered by the typing at four-digit resolution. The number of typed donors differed by locus: about 620-640 for A, B, C, DRB1 and DQB1; 522 for DQA1; 606 for DPA1; and about 450 for DPB1. Because of strong linkage in the cohort, 5 or 6 DR-DQ haplotypes were treated as single units for association and clustering. On average, around 230,000 unique TCR beta nucleotide sequences were sequenced per donor among some 420 genotyped donors of the cohort, with 15% to 20% of those sequences being non-productive.

For this clone: It lacks a known antigen.

There are 15 amino acids in the CDR3, from cysteine to phenylalanine inclusive. Just the 45-base CDR3 DNA is kept, in frame starting at base 1. CDR1 and CDR2 (SGHTA, FQGTGA) derive from the germline V gene. The germline V end is reduced by 5 bases and the J end by 4 bases; junction bases left unmatched: 8. The paper's findings and limits, for the study overall: The 87-base-pair reads could not distinguish some IMGT-functional V segments, including TRBV6-2 and TRBV6-3, so those segments were excluded. Fewer than 20 rarely observed V segments, including chromosome 9 orphons, were excluded from the earlier analysis of approximately 500 of the donors because counts were too low. In a later analysis, around 15,000 TCR beta sequences were associated with specific HLA alleles at a false discovery rate of 0.05. The cohort was sequenced for TCR beta chains only, and without alpha or paired-chain data the features that could be detected were limited. A further reported finding was that TCR beta sequences accurately predicted the HLA-A and HLA-B alleles for most subjects in the first cohort. Sequencing depth was assumed to be roughly uniform across donors in the presence/absence analyses, though that assumption may not hold. Cytomegalovirus status was reported to be diagnosed by the classifier with high specificity and sensitivity in both the original and validation cohorts. The only immune exposure information available for the cohort was CMV serostatus. According to a later genetic analysis, donors in an Asian-associated ancestry cluster had fewer N-insertions in productive TCRs than the roughly 670-donor mean. Linkage disequilibrium might explain the correlated functional status among segregating V segments, but an unknown experimental factor could not be ruled out. Compared with equally common non-associated chains, HLA-associated TCR beta chains in a later analysis were more clonally expanded and had lower generation probabilities. Assigning TCR associations to individual alleles was difficult when HLA alleles, especially DR and DQ, strongly co-occurred. In a later genetic analysis, a missense DCLRE1C variant was associated with V-gene and J-gene trimming of TCR beta chains, and the association was replicated in an independent cohort. A later analysis found that most CMV-associated TCR beta chains appeared HLA-restricted, with HLA associations seemingly driven largely by CMV exposure. Broadly in line with IMGT annotations, most TCR beta V segments showed up in productive rearrangements about 90% or about 30% of the time in an earlier analysis of several hundred of the donors. A cluster of highly shared sequence variants was judged likely to represent a technical artifact of the sequencing pipeline. Several of the top co-occurrence clusters appeared to be linked to parvovirus B19, influenza, CMV and Epstein-Barr virus, according to a later analysis. A later analysis found that TCR association rates varied across HLA loci, with DRB1 alleles showing the most associated TCRs and HLA-C alleles the fewest. The authors suggested that the approach could potentially be extended to other disease states and immunological phenotypes. Because HLA typing was unavailable for some donors at each locus, only the typed subset was used in association tests. The study listed 164 TCR beta chains as associated with cytomegalovirus. While some public TCRs were present in many individuals, most TCR sequences turned up only very rarely across donors. In vitro tests confirmed that a few of the cytomegalovirus-associated TCR beta chains recognize cytomegalovirus antigens.

In total, around 600 healthy bone marrow donors made up the cohort. All cohort members were sampled while nominally healthy, although unrecorded immune exposures were likely present. The donor was CMV seronegative and belonged to the group of over 350 seronegative cohort members. Every donor gave a peripheral blood sample, and the peripheral blood mononuclear cells from that sample were used for TCR beta sequencing. The Qiagen DNeasy Blood Extraction Kit was used to extract genomic DNA from the blood cell samples. The library was produced with the immunoSEQ multiplex PCR assay. A mixture of 60 forward primers for TCR Vbeta segments and 13 reverse primers for TCR Jbeta segments was used in the multiplex PCR. The CDR3 region of rearranged TCR beta genes was amplified from genomic DNA with a multiplex PCR assay. The Illumina HiSeq System was used to sequence the amplified TCR beta libraries as 87-base-pair reads. In the paper's pipeline: In a later analysis, tens of millions of unique TCR beta chains were counted across the approximately 670 repertoires, and roughly 10 million of these chains were shared by at least two donors. Raw reads were error-corrected and collapsed into unique sequences by a nearest-neighbor algorithm in which closely related sequences were merged to remove PCR and sequencing errors. CDR3 sequences were aligned to IMGT reference sequences to assign V, D and J gene segments. Each retained sequence needed at least a six-nucleotide match to both a V gene segment and a J gene segment. A rearrangement counted as productive if the CDR3 had no stop codons and remained in frame with V and J, and every other rearrangement counted as non-productive. CDR3 was defined by IMGT convention, running from the second conserved V-encoded cysteine to the conserved J-encoded phenylalanine. The earlier analysis of 550 to 650 of the donors excluded any sequence lacking an unambiguous match to a single V gene segment. An earlier analysis of a few hundred of the donors called V segments functional above 56.7% productive rearrangements and segregating when the between-donor standard deviation exceeded 5%. A statistical classification framework was developed to diagnose cytomegalovirus status using the catalog of TCR beta chain sequences. A later analysis assigned V and J genes by comparing TCR nucleotide sequences with IMGT/GENE-DB human TR gene sequences. In a later analysis, CDR3 sequences and most-parsimonious VDJ recombination scenarios were assigned using the TCRdist pipeline. A later analysis defined each TCR beta chain by its CDR3 amino acid sequence plus V-gene family, and excluded reads lacking a unique V-gene family. To address suspected cross-contamination and a sequencing artifact, a later analysis removed over 500 highly shared, low-generation-probability nucleotide sequences. A later analysis calculated a clonal expansion index for each public chain from normalized within-repertoire ranks of inferred template counts. A later analysis computed generation probabilities with a VDJ recombination model fitted to out-of-frame rearrangements, and checked the results against IGoR. In a later analysis, hypergeometric tests were used to score TCR-TCR, TCR-HLA and TCR-CMV co-occurrence, with a repertoire-size bias correction applied to TCR pairs. In a later analysis, false discovery rates were estimated by permuting HLA or CMV assignments 20 times. A later analysis grouped co-occurring TCRs with DBSCAN, adding TCRdist sequence similarity when clustering within HLA-allele-positive subsets. Repertoires with fewer than 30,000 or more than 120,000 public chains, plus five repertoires with anomalous nucleotide sharing, were excluded from co-occurrence clustering. TCRdb's version of the immuneACCESS table is confined to in-frame rearrangements and falls short of the full clone set. An unresolved V gene accounts for under half of the shortfall where checked; the remainder is of unknown origin. The DNA gave D and trimming, while V, J and clone size come from that table. The record for this sample contains 75,000 to 85,000 clones. The top ten clonotypes cover 0.58% of the sample.

The receptor was isolated from a man aged 50 or older in good health and CMV-seronegative. Recombination linked TRBV7-3 to TRBJ2-3; TRBD2 aligns with 8 central bases. Sequencing was performed on PBMCs. The DNA reads as follows: TGTGCCAGCAGCCGAGGACTAGCTTCTGCAGATACGCAGTATTTT. This codes for CASSRGLASADTQYF.